This T cell receptor (beta chain) was obtained from a study of cytomegalovirus exposure and HLA in healthy donors. Amplification used 60 Vbeta primers and 13 Jbeta primers. The repertoire was sequenced with immunoSEQ multiplex PCR; TCRdb's copy has only in-frame clones and lacks some. Of 90,000 or so clones in the sample, 55% to 75% are singletons; the top ten hold approximately 15%. Of note for this clone: Its antigen is as yet unknown.

CDR1 is SGHTA, CDR2 FQGNSA, per germline. The CDR3 consists of 14 residues. With 1 base removed from V and 4 bases from J, the gap between germline ends came to 9 bases. Study findings and constraints: In all likelihood, a cluster of highly shared sequence variants was a sequencing artifact.

The TCR comes from a woman under 30 in good health and CMV-seropositive. Sequencing used PBMCs. The V gene is TRBV7-2, the J gene TRBJ2-3; D perhaps matches TRBD2 (5 bases). The CDR3, as DNA: TGTGCCAGCAGCTTAGGTCTGGGAGCAGATACGCAGTATTTT. Translating it yields CASSLGLGADTQYF.